The rows below give T cell receptor beta chains drawn from one sample of a study of T cells in Graves' hyperthyroidism and ophthalmopathy. TCRdb reprocessed the multiplex PCR reads with MiXCR, giving one entry per CDR3 protein. The sample consists of hundreds of thousands of distinct CDR3 sequences, roughly 40% of them appearing once. The sequenced material came from blood. The receptors derive from a man aged 18 to 30 with Graves' hyperthyroidism. Both conserved end residues are part of each CDR3. Clone size is stated in some rows and not others, as once, few, many or a class when expanded.

cdr3_aa j_call clone_size v_call
CSARGGGSLSSLQETQYF TRBJ2-5 - TRBV20-1
CASVGSSYEGPNSPLHF TRBJ1-6 once TRBV2
CASSEAVYEQYF TRBJ2-7 many TRBV2
CASSLEAGGDFTEAFF TRBJ1-1 - TRBV5-1
CASSLGGQRTYEQYF TRBJ2-7 - TRBV5-1
CASSPAGTAYGYTF TRBJ1-2 few TRBV12-3/TRBV12-4
CAISDINIFEAFF TRBJ1-1 many TRBV10-3
CASSSPPAGGEEQYF TRBJ2-7 - TRBV7-2
CASSLKGRDQPQHF TRBJ1-5 many TRBV7-9
CASSEVDGSETQYF TRBJ2-5 many TRBV10-2
CASSFTGTGFGEKLFF TRBJ1-4 many TRBV7-2
CASGGTGDSYEQYF TRBJ2-7 - TRBV25-1
CASSPRDGNTGELFF TRBJ2-2 many TRBV7-6
CASSLARGQSSYEQYF TRBJ2-7 - TRBV7-9
CSVALNQETQYF TRBJ2-5 many TRBV29-1
CASSSAGAGNTEAFF TRBJ1-1 few TRBV5-5